Listed here is a single T cell receptor beta chain. This CDR3 region has 14 residues. Between the trimmed V and J ends, which lost 3 bases and 5 bases, there was a span of 13 bases. Germline lookup yields CDR1 ENHRY and CDR2 SYGVKD. The data belong to a study of early stage breast cancer tumors. Study-wide context: The ER+/PR+/HER2- tumors included 7 to 9 ductal and four lobular carcinomas.

The assay was immunoSEQ multiplex PCR, and TCRdb's table has in-frame clones only and misses some. The repertoire holds 50,000 to 65,000 clones, about 93% seen once, with about 5% in the top ten. The sample was blood. The receptor was isolated from a person between 65 and 79 years old with breast cancer. The V call is TRBV10-3, the J call TRBJ1-1; D call uncertain. The CDR3 loop reads CAISDSNRGTEAFF. In DNA, the CDR3 is TGTGCCATCAGTGACTCGAACCGGGGAACTGAAGCTTTCTTT.